These 21 T cell receptor beta chains originate from one sample sequenced in a study of a mutant IDH1 vaccine in newly diagnosed glioma. Clones were read by immunoSEQ multiplex PCR, and TCRdb kept only the in-frame ones, dropping some. The sample lists roughly 86,000 clones, under 90% seen once, with 0.77% in the top ten. Time point in this sample: week 47, end of study. With topical imiquimod, each dose of the vaccine consisted of 300 ug of mutant IDH1 20-mer peptide. No cognate antigen is known for these TCRs. Sequencing was performed on PBMCs, taken from a glioma patient whose treatment included an IDH1 peptide vaccine. These receptors were collected from a woman aged 50 to 60 with glioma.

This rearrangement joins TRBV5-8 to TRBJ2-7; the match to TRBD1 covers 7 bases. The trim removed 2 bases at V and 5 bases at J, leaving 4 bases unmatched. CDR1 and CDR2 from the germline V gene are SGHTS and YDEGEE. The CDR3 length is 13 residues. CDR3 nucleotide sequence: TGTGCCAGCAGCTTTGGCCAGGGGGACGAGCAGTACTTC. Translation gives CASSFGQGDEQYF.

This clone was observed a few times. The rearrangement uses TRBV30 and TRBJ1-5; 9 nucleotides agree with TRBD1. The V gene end was trimmed by 3 bases and the J gene end by 5 bases; junction bases not matched to a gene: 8. The CDR3 length is 15 residues. Germline CDR1 is GTSNPN and CDR2 is SVGIG (reference sequence). This chain's CDR3 is CAWSPTGGMDQPQHF. The CDR3 nucleotides read TGTGCCTGGAGCCCGACAGGGGGAATGGATCAGCCCCAGCATTTT.

This clone has a single count. This rearrangement joins TRBV9 to TRBJ2-2; tentative D call: TRBD2 (6 bases). The CDR3 loop spans 15 amino acids. CDR1 and CDR2 (germline): SGDLS, YYNGEE. V was pared by 7 bases and J by 3 bases, with 16 bases between. CDR3 sequence: CASAAGPTYTGELFF. CDR3 sequence (DNA): TGTGCCAGCGCAGCGGGCCCCACTTACACCGGGGAGCTGTTTTTT.

The rearrangement links TRBV6-5 to TRBJ2-1; TRBD2 matches 9 bases. J gave up 2 bases and V 10 bases, and 9 bases lay outside the gene matches. CDR1 and CDR2 from the germline V gene are MNHEY and SVGAGI. The CDR3 runs 15 residues. The CDR3 sequence is CATSSGNFPYNEQFF. CDR3 sequence (DNA): TGTGCCACCTCTAGCGGGAACTTTCCCTACAATGAGCAGTTCTTC.

This CDR3 is CASSLGTSGYNEQFF. DNA of the CDR3: TGCGCCAGCAGTCTCGGGACTAGCGGTTACAATGAGCAGTTCTTC. The V call is TRBV23-1, the J call TRBJ2-1; 11 positions agree with TRBD2. TRBV23-1 counts as an open reading frame of uncertain function. Losses at the gene ends were 4 bases for V and 4 bases for J; bases not matched to a gene: 3. This CDR3 is 15 amino acids long.

The chain has TRBV11-1 and TRBJ2-3; D is uncertain. The ends were cut back, 6 bases at V and 0 bases at J, with 4 bases in the middle. Germline assignment: CDR1 SGHAT and CDR2 FQDESV (reference sequence). CDR3 length: 12 residues. CDR3 sequence reads: CASSPSTDTQYF. The CDR3 bases are TGTGCCAGCAGTCCTAGCACAGATACGCAGTATTTT. Drawing the rest from reference TRBV11-1 and TRBJ2-3, the complete variable domain is EAEVAQSPRYKITEKSQAVAFWCDPISGHATLYWYRQILGQGPELLVQFQDESVVDDSQLPKDRFSAERLKGVDSTLKIQPAELGDSAMYLCASSPSTDTQYFGPGTRLTVL.

J is TRBJ2-7 and V is TRBV4-2; perhaps TRBD1 as D (6 bases). The CDR3 is made up of 16 amino acids. Germline CDR1 and CDR2: LGHNA and YNFKEQ. V lost 0 bases and J 3 bases, leaving 15 bases between the germline ends. For the CDR3, the DNA is TGTGCCAGCAGCCAAGATCGGCAGGGGATATTCTACGAGCAGTACTTC. Amino acids: CASSQDRQGIFYEQYF.

The V call is TRBV7-2, the J call TRBJ1-2; D perhaps matches TRBD1 (6 bases). V lost 3 bases and J 2 bases, leaving 10 bases between the germline ends. The CDR3 spans 14 residues. In germline, CDR1 is SGHTA, CDR2 FQGNSA. The DNA for the CDR3 is TGTGCCAGCAGCTTGGATCAGGGGAACTATGGCTACACCTTC. Its translation is CASSLDQGNYGYTF.

This rearrangement joins TRBV28 to TRBJ2-2; D may be TRBD1 (6 bases). With 3 bases removed from V and 5 bases from J, the gap between germline ends came to 7 bases. Germline V CDR1 and CDR2: MDHEN, SYDVKM. CDR3 size: 13 residues. The chain's CDR3 is CASSFRGTGELFF. The CDR3, as DNA: TGTGCCAGCAGTTTTAGGGGGACCGGGGAGCTGTTTTTT.

This clone was recorded only once. The rearrangement uses TRBV29-1 and TRBJ2-2; TRBD2 agrees at 8 bases. The CDR3 contains 16 residues. V gave up 4 bases and J gave up 3 bases; unmatched junction bases: 10. In germline, CDR1 is SQVTM, CDR2 ANQGSEA. The CDR3 region has the DNA TGCAGCGTTGTTAGCACGGGAGGGCCCCACACCGGGGAGCTGTTTTTT. It is translated as CSVVSTGGPHTGELFF.

The V gene is TRBV6-5, the J gene TRBJ2-3, with D unresolved. CDR1 and CDR2 from the germline V gene are MNHEY and SVGAGI. The CDR3 length is 14 residues. The V gene lost 8 bases and the J gene lost 2 bases, with 14 bases spanning the gap. The chain's CDR3 is CASSQRGVTDTQYF. The CDR3 region has the DNA TGTGCCAGCTCTCAAAGAGGTGTCACAGATACGCAGTATTTT.

The chain recombines TRBV28 with TRBJ2-7; no firm D call. Looked up from germline, CDR1 is MDHEN and CDR2 is SYDVKM. This CDR3 comprises 15 residues. Deletions cut 1 base from V and 0 bases from J, with 10 bases between. This CDR3 is CASSLLTGSSYEQYF. DNA for the CDR3: TGTGCCAGCAGTTTATTGACGGGTAGCTCCTACGAGCAGTACTTC.

This chain connects TRBV21-1 to TRBJ2-3; no DNA check was done on the table's D call, TRBD2. TRBV21-1 represents a pseudogene. CDR3 length: 14 residues. This chain's CDR3 is CASSKRPSTDTQYF. The DNA of the CDR3 is TGTGCCAGCAGCAAACGTCCTAGCACAGATACGCAGTATTTT.

The genes are TRBV4-1 and TRBJ2-1; perhaps D is TRBD1 or TRBD2 (7 bases each). Trimming removed 1 base from V and 8 bases from J, with 12 bases in between. This CDR3 has 14 amino acids. The germline V gene encodes CDR1 MGHRA and CDR2 YSYEKL. For the CDR3, the DNA is TGCGCCAGCAGCCAAGCGACAGGGAGGGATGAGCAGTTCTTC. Protein sequence: CASSQATGRDEQFF.

This clone was detected only once. This chain joins TRBV28 and TRBJ2-1; 7 nucleotides line up with TRBD1. V was pared by 0 bases and J by 6 bases, with 8 bases of the junction left unmatched. The V gene's germline CDR1 is MDHEN and CDR2 SYDVKM. The CDR3 is 16 amino acids. This CDR3 reads CASSLWSRGTLNEQFF. The CDR3 bases are TGTGCCAGCAGTTTATGGAGCAGGGGGACACTCAATGAGCAGTTCTTC.

The chain joins TRBV4-1 to TRBJ1-3; tentative D call: TRBD1 (6 bases). The CDR3 runs to 16 residues. Germline V CDR1 and CDR2: MGHRA, YSYEKL. V was shortened by 0 bases and J by 2 bases, with 11 bases between the two germline ends. The CDR3 region has the DNA TGCGCCAGCAGCCAAGAACAAGGGGGGGCTGGAAACACCATATATTTT. This translates into CASSQEQGGAGNTIYF.

The genes are TRBV29-1 and TRBJ1-1; D remains ambiguous. This CDR3 region has 13 residues. Germline loops: CDR1 SQVTM, CDR2 ANQGSEA. The germline V and J ends were trimmed by 4 bases and 3 bases, with 12 bases remaining between them. In DNA, the CDR3 is TGCAGCGTTGGATGGCGGGGAGACACTGAAGCTTTCTTT. It translates to CSVGWRGDTEAFF.

The rearrangement uses TRBV6-6 and TRBJ1-1, with D perhaps matching TRBD1 (6 bases). Trimming pared 7 bases from V and 4 bases from J, leaving 10 bases between. Per germline, CDR1 MNHNY and CDR2 SVGAGI (reference sequence). The CDR3 consists of 12 residues. CDR3 in DNA: TGTGCCAGCACATCACAGGGCACTGAAGCTTTCTTT. It yields the protein CASTSQGTEAFF.

V is TRBV20-1 and J is TRBJ2-5, with D uncertain. The J call may be in error: the DNA end matches TRBJ2-7 better. Germline V lookup: CDR1 DFQATT, CDR2 SNEGSKA (reference sequence). This CDR3 comprises 11 residues. The CDR3 loop is CSARVKYEQYF. The CDR3 DNA reads as TGCAGTGCTAGGGTGAAGTACGAGCAGTACTTC.

This chain joins TRBV30 and TRBJ2-2, with TRBD1 matching 10 bases. Germline CDR1 GTSNPN, CDR2 SVGIG (reference sequence). J lost 4 bases, V lost 2 bases, and 7 bases had no gene match. The CDR3 is 16 residues long. In DNA, the CDR3 is TGTGCCTGGAGTCCCCGGGACAGGGGATTCACCGGGGAGCTGTTTTTT. The encoded protein is CAWSPRDRGFTGELFF.

The chain recombines TRBV18 with TRBJ1-5; 10 positions agree with TRBD1. From germline, CDR1 is KGHSH and CDR2 LQKENI. The length of the CDR3 is 16 residues. The J segment lost 4 bases and the V segment lost 0 bases, leaving 3 bases of the junction unmatched. CDR3 loop: CASSPPGQGINQPQHF. CDR3 nucleotide sequence: TGTGCCAGCTCACCACCGGGACAGGGGATTAATCAGCCCCAGCATTTT. Full variable domain (remainder filled in from reference TRBV18 and TRBJ1-5): NAGVMQNPRHLVRRRGQEARLRCSPMKGHSHVYWYRQLPEEGLKFMVYLQKENIIDESGMPKERFSAEFPKEGPSILRIQQVVRGDSAAYFCASSPPGQGINQPQHFGDGTRLSIL.